This TCR beta chain was captured in a study of CD8+CD57+ T cells in acquired aplastic anemia. Study details: Sorting CD4+ and CD8+ cells gave DNA averaging about 3.1 ug.

Investigators profiled TCR beta VDJ and CDR3 from genomic DNA template. MiXCR was run by TCRdb on the reads, yielding one entry per CDR3 protein. The sample contains approximately 470,000 distinct CDR3 sequences, around a third of which appear only once. The V end was cut by 6 bases, the J end by 9 bases, with 18 bases between. The CDR3 totals 13 residues. Germline V gene data show CDR1 as ENHRY and CDR2 as SYGVKD. Sequencing involved patients with CD8+CD57+ cell expansion previously shown by flow cytometry. Acquired aplastic anemia of severe grade affected all patients. At the time of blood sampling, patients had not yet received any therapy.

The source material was sorted CD4+, CD8+, or CD8+CD57+ T cells (not recorded which) from PBMCs. The clonotype was recovered from a human donor with aplastic anemia. This sequence joins TRBV10-3 and TRBJ2-7, with D possibly being TRBD1 (6 bases). The CDR3 DNA sequence: TGTGCCATCAGGGACAGCGGCATGGGTGCGCAGTACTTC. This encodes CAIRDSGMGAQYF.